This T cell receptor (beta chain) appears in the sequencing data of a study of CD4 and CD8 cells across lung adenocarcinoma regions (dated by TCRdb to 2017 to 2018). Regarding the study in general: Intratumor heterogeneity of the T cell receptor repertoire was examined by comparing tumor centers with tumor margins.

Library construction relied on PCR. Instrument used: HiSeq X Ten. TCRdb redid the processing of the public reads, applying fastp at Q25 and MiXCR, and retained in-frame beta chains. Duplicate CDR3 protein sequences are folded into a single record with the most common DNA and genes. For this sample there are approximately 9,000 distinct CDR3 sequences; approximately 46% appear just once. Around half of the sample lies in the top ten. Donors were patients with localized lung adenocarcinoma, a subtype of non-small cell lung cancer. The margins of localized lung adenocarcinomas were where the samples came from. For TCR repertoire analysis, CD8+ T cells from tumor tissue were profiled separately from CD4+ T cells. Reading from cysteine to phenylalanine, the CDR3 counts 14 amino acids. The CDR3 DNA has 42 bases and is translated from base 1. Cut back by 2 bases and 10 bases, the V and J ends lie 15 bases apart. CDR1 is given as MNHEY and CDR2 as SMNVEV, both from the germline V gene (reference sequence).

A word on this clonotype: The antigen it recognizes is unknown. The input lacks base qualities; no much larger clone sits a single base away.

The chain is made from TRBV27 and TRBJ2-1, and perhaps TRBD2 as D gene, on 5 matching bases. Sequenced material: CD8+ T cells from the margin of a lung tumor. This specimen's cell subset or site label, per the study, means: tumor margin region. The receptor was isolated from a female donor with lung adenocarcinoma. The CD4 and CD8 labels of this study may be unreliable. The DNA sequence is given as TGTGCCAGCAGTTTACACAGTTTTGACTACGAGCAGTTCTTC. This sequence encodes CASSLHSFDYEQFF.